A single sample is the source of the 7 T cell receptor beta chains below, sequenced in a study of blood T cell repertoires in COVID-19. Clones were read by immunoSEQ multiplex PCR, and TCRdb kept only the in-frame ones, dropping some. The sample yields 250,000 or so clones, nearly 90% seen once. The sequencing input was peripheral blood. These receptors all stem from a woman between 40 and 50 years old who had recovered from COVID-19.

This chain uses TRBV7-6 with TRBJ2-5, with 12 nucleotides matching TRBD2. Per the germline V gene, CDR1 is SGHVS and CDR2 is FNYEAQ. J was trimmed by 3 bases and V by 5 bases; bases with no gene match: 13. There are 18 residues in the CDR3. CDR3 sequence: CASSPTWLAGGSEETQYF. CDR3 coding DNA: TGTGCCAGCAGCCCAACCTGGCTAGCGGGGGGGTCCGAAGAGACCCAGTACTTC.

V usage is TRBV27 and J usage is TRBJ2-3; D might be TRBD1 (5 bases). Between the trimmed V and J ends, which lost 6 bases and 3 bases, there was a span of 10 bases. The CDR3 has 13 residues. CDR1 and CDR2 from the germline V gene are MNHEY and SMNVEV (reference sequence). In nucleotides, the CDR3 is TGTGCCAGCAGCAAGGGGTGGACAGATACGCAGTATTTT. Its protein is CASSKGWTDTQYF.

This rearrangement joins TRBV10-1 to TRBJ2-5, with 7 bases matching TRBD2. The CDR3 extends over 17 amino acids. Germline loops: CDR1 WNHNN, CDR2 SYGVQD (reference sequence). Trimming at V came to 8 bases and at J to 5 bases, leaving 20 bases not matched to a gene. As DNA, the CDR3 is TGCGCCAGCCCACCGAGGCGGGAGTCCGGGTCATGGGAGACCCAGTACTTC. It is translated as CASPPRRESGSWETQYF.

The chain employs TRBV30 and TRBJ1-2; TRBD1 is a possible D gene (5 bases). Germline V gives CDR1 GTSNPN, CDR2 SVGIG (reference sequence). The CDR3 is 14 amino acids. Trimming left V 1 base short and J 3 bases short, with 12 bases between. CDR3 sequence (DNA): TGTGCCTGGAGTGCCATCGGGGGTGACTATGGCTACACCTTC. It encodes CAWSAIGGDYGYTF.

The chain is built from TRBV4-3 and TRBJ1-5, with 12 bases matching TRBD1. The CDR3 sequence is 15 residues long. The germline V gene has CDR1 LGHNA and CDR2 YSLEER. V lost 3 bases, J lost 6 bases, and 3 bases stayed unmatched. The CDR3 loop reads CASSQGQGASQPQHF. The DNA of the CDR3 is TGCGCCAGCAGCCAGGGACAGGGGGCTAGTCAGCCCCAGCATTTT.

This chain's CDR3 is CASSRQLGEGSGANVLTF. Written as DNA, the CDR3 is TGCGCCAGCAGCCGACAACTAGGGGAGGGGTCTGGGGCCAACGTCCTGACTTTC. This chain joins TRBV4-3 and TRBJ2-6, with TRBD2 matching over 7 bases. V was clipped by 4 bases and J by 1 base; unmatched bases: 10. Looked up from germline, CDR1 is LGHNA and CDR2 is YSLEER. The CDR3 covers 18 residues.

This chain joins TRBV6-1 and TRBJ2-7; D might be TRBD2 (6 bases). V lost 2 bases and J lost 6, with 14 bases in between. Germline V gives CDR1 MNHNS, CDR2 SASEGT. The CDR3 has 14 residues. The CDR3 DNA reads as TGTGCCAGCAGTGAACTGGGGGGTGGAAGCGAGCAGTACGTC. It yields the protein CASSELGGGSEQYV.